Presented here are 17 T cell receptor beta chains from one specimen sequenced in a study of blood T cell repertoires in COVID-19. Libraries were prepared by immunoSEQ multiplex PCR; TCRdb keeps only in-frame clonotypes and omits some of them. Of about 130,000 clones in the sample, about 91% are singletons; the top ten hold around 10%. The material sequenced was peripheral blood. These receptors all come from a man in his fifties with acute or convalescent COVID-19.

This clone came up a few times. The V gene is TRBV5-1, the J gene TRBJ1-6, with TRBD1 identical over 8 bases. This CDR3 comprises 16 residues. Germline trimming cut 3 bases from V and 4 bases from J; bases unmatched to any gene: 6. In germline, CDR1 is SGHRS, CDR2 YFSETQ. The CDR3 bases are TGCGCCAGCAGCTCAGGGGGCGCGGGTTATAATTCACCCCTCCACTTT. Translated, it gives CASSSGGAGYNSPLHF.

The rearrangement uses TRBV5-5 and TRBJ1-1; TRBD1 agrees at 9 bases. CDR3 length: 16 amino acids. V shed 1 base and J 3 bases; nucleotides not matched to a gene: 7. Germline CDR1 and CDR2: SGHKS and YYEKEE (reference sequence). Here the CDR3 reads CASSLRGDRADTEAFF. The DNA of the CDR3 is TGTGCCAGCAGCTTGCGTGGGGACAGGGCGGACACTGAAGCTTTCTTT.

V and J are TRBV19 and TRBJ1-5; D is unclear. Germline V CDR1 and CDR2: LNHDA, SQIVND (reference sequence). CDR3 size: 13 residues. V was pared by 5 bases and J by 6 bases, with 11 bases between. CDR3 loop: CASSALRGQPQHF. In DNA form, the CDR3 reads TGTGCCAGTAGTGCCCTACGAGGTCAGCCCCAGCATTTT.

The V and J genes are TRBV6-6 and TRBJ2-6, with D perhaps TRBD1 (5 bases). Germline V gene sequence: CDR1 MNHNY, CDR2 SVGAGI (reference sequence). The V and J ends lost 5 bases and 2 bases respectively, with 19 bases between them. This CDR3 region has 18 residues. DNA for the CDR3: TGTGCCAGCAGTCGCCAGGATCCTAGGGGTGCTGGGGCCAACGTCCTGACTTTC. Protein product: CASSRQDPRGAGANVLTF.

V usage is TRBV29-1 and J usage is TRBJ1-5; weak D call: TRBD1 (6 bases). This CDR3 is 13 amino acids long. Germline V gene sequence: CDR1 SQVTM, CDR2 ANQGSEA. Trimming cost V 4 bases and J 3 bases, with 10 bases left between them. The CDR3 sequence is CSVAGQANQPQHF. The CDR3 coding sequence is TGCAGCGTTGCGGGACAAGCCAATCAGCCCCAGCATTTT.

The CDR3 coding sequence is TGCGCCAGCAACGGCCAGACGGGCACTGAAGCTTTCTTT. Translating it yields CASNGQTGTEAFF. This chain links TRBV10-1 with TRBJ1-1; D gene unclear. Between the trimmed V and J ends, which lost 7 bases and 4 bases, there was a span of 13 bases. The CDR3 is 13 residues long. CDR1 WNHNN and CDR2 SYGVQD come from the germline V gene (reference sequence).

The genes are TRBV5-4 and TRBJ1-2; 8 bases fit TRBD1. The germline V gene encodes CDR1 SGHNT and CDR2 YYREEE (reference sequence). This CDR3 is 12 amino acids long. The ends lost 3 bases at V and 7 bases at J; junction bases unmatched: 2. CDR3 sequence: CASSYDRGGYTF. CDR3 nucleotides: TGTGCCAGCAGCTACGACAGGGGTGGCTACACCTTC. The whole variable domain, remainder taken from reference TRBV5-4 and TRBJ1-2, is ETGVTQSPTHLIKTRGQQVTLRCSSQSGHNTVSWYQQALGQGPQFIFQYYREEENGRGNFPPRFSGLQFPNYSSELNVNALELDDSALYLCASSYDRGGYTFGSGTRLTVV.

This clone came up once. The V gene is TRBV30, the J gene TRBJ1-2; D is possibly TRBD1 (6 bases). The V end was cut by 2 bases, the J end by 4 bases, with 17 bases between. The germline V gene has CDR1 GTSNPN and CDR2 SVGIG (reference sequence). The CDR3 contains 15 residues. CDR3 in amino acids: CAWSNTGRGAYGYTF. For the CDR3, the DNA is TGTGCCTGGAGTAATACGGGCAGGGGAGCCTATGGCTACACCTTC.

V is TRBV5-6 and J is TRBJ1-1, with 9 bases that match TRBD1. The V segment lost 2 bases and the J segment 10 bases; nucleotides outside the gene matches: 9. This CDR3 has 14 residues. From germline, CDR1 is SGHDT and CDR2 YYEEEE. DNA of the CDR3: TGTGCCAGCAGCTTTGGAGTGACAGGGGGAAGAGCTTTCTTT. Its protein is CASSFGVTGGRAFF.

The gene calls are TRBV19 and TRBJ1-4, with D possibly TRBD1 on 5 matching bases. The V end was cut by 8 bases, the J end by 4 bases, with 14 bases between. Germline V gene data show CDR1 as LNHDA and CDR2 as SQIVND (reference sequence). The CDR3 runs to 14 residues. The CDR3 here is CASERGRGNEKLFF. CDR3 in DNA: TGTGCCAGTGAGCGGGGAAGGGGTAATGAAAAACTGTTTTTT. The full variable domain, completed using reference TRBV19 and TRBJ1-4, is DGGITQSPKYLFRKEGQNVTLSCEQNLNHDAMYWYRQDPGQGLRLIYYSQIVNDFQKGDIAEGYSVSREKKESFPLTVTSAQKNPTAFYLCASERGRGNEKLFFGSGTQLSVL.

The chain couples TRBV9 to TRBJ2-1, with TRBD2 matching over 9 bases. J lost 1 base, V lost 1 base, and 0 bases had no gene match. Per germline, CDR1 SGDLS and CDR2 YYNGEE. This CDR3 has 15 residues. This chain's CDR3 is CASSVLAGSYNEQFF. The CDR3 DNA is TGTGCCAGCAGCGTACTAGCGGGGTCCTACAATGAGCAGTTCTTC.

The DNA of the CDR3 is TGTGCCAGCAGACCCGGGAGGAGCGGTGAAAAACTGTTTTTT. Protein sequence: CASRPGRSGEKLFF. This chain joins TRBV28 and TRBJ1-4; D gene uncertain. The CDR3 loop spans 14 amino acids. The V gene lost 6 bases and the J gene lost 7 bases, with 15 bases spanning the gap. Germline-derived CDR1 and CDR2 are MDHEN and SYDVKM.

This chain joins TRBV29-1 and TRBJ2-1, with D unclear. The CDR3 consists of 16 residues. Germline V gene data show CDR1 as SQVTM and CDR2 as ANQGSEA. The ends were cut back, 1 base at V and 4 bases at J, with 17 bases in the middle. CDR3 loop: CSVEGGQRDPYNEQFF. The DNA for the CDR3 is TGCAGCGTTGAAGGTGGCCAGCGCGACCCGTACAATGAGCAGTTCTTC.

The rearrangement uses TRBV28 and TRBJ1-6; D gene ambiguous. CDR1 is MDHEN and CDR2 is SYDVKM in the germline V gene. There are 18 residues in the CDR3. Trimming shortened V by 5 bases and J by 0 bases, and 17 bases separated the two germline ends. CDR3 sequence reads: CASSHYGDSSSYNSPLHF. The CDR3 region has the DNA TGTGCCAGCAGTCACTATGGAGACTCGAGCTCCTATAATTCACCCCTCCACTTT.

This chain joins TRBV7-2 and TRBJ1-2, with 11 bases identical to TRBD1. Trimming at V came to 5 bases and at J to 8 bases, leaving 10 bases not matched to a gene. CDR1 is SGHTA and CDR2 is FQGNSA in the germline V gene. This CDR3 has 15 residues. CDR3 DNA: TGTGCCAGCAGCCCGGGACAGGGGGAAGTAAAGGGCTACACCTTC. Translation gives CASSPGQGEVKGYTF.

This sequence joins TRBV11-2 and TRBJ1-2, with D uncertain. This CDR3 is 15 amino acids long. Between the trimmed V and J ends, which lost 3 bases and 8 bases, there was a span of 19 bases. The germline gives CDR1 SGHAT, CDR2 FQNNGV. The DNA for the CDR3 is TGTGCCAGCAGCTTGTCGGCGCAGGCTTCGTCGGGCTACACCTTC. Amino acids: CASSLSAQASSGYTF.

This chain links TRBV19 with TRBJ1-1, with TRBD1 matching 8 bases. The CDR3 contains 15 residues. Germline assignment: CDR1 LNHDA and CDR2 SQIVND (reference sequence). Trimming took 5 bases from V and 1 from J; bases not matched to a gene: 6. CDR3 in amino acids: CASSEYRGANTEAFF. DNA of the CDR3: TGTGCCAGTAGTGAATACAGGGGGGCGAACACTGAAGCTTTCTTT.